The subject of this entry is one TCR beta chain. The data are from a study of CD8 T cells in Susac syndrome. With 1 base removed from V and 7 bases from J, the gap between germline ends came to 14 bases. This CDR3 contains 15 residues. CDR1 LGHDT and CDR2 YNNKEL come from the germline V gene (reference sequence). Reverse transcription of about 0.45 to 1 ug RNA was carried out with random hexamers. MiXCR, run by TCRdb on the immunoSEQ multiplex PCR reads, gives a single entry per CDR3 protein. The profile shows 100,000 to 150,000 distinct CDR3 sequences, roughly 94% of them singletons. Sequencing input: CD8+ T cells from PBMCs. This chain joins TRBV3-1 and TRBJ1-5; D is uncertain. The source of this sequence is a human donor with Susac syndrome. The CDR3 loop reads CASSQALEGGQPQHF. DNA for the CDR3: TGTGCCAGCAGCCAAGCCCTAGAGGGAGGCCAGCCCCAGCATTTT.